Reported below is one T cell receptor beta chain. The record originates from a study of blood T cell repertoires in COVID-19. Study summary: Collection of acute and convalescent COVID-19 samples took place in the United States, Italy and Spain. From T cells, B-cell-depleted T cells, or PBMCs came the material, which was cDNA or gDNA.

The length of the CDR3 is 14 residues. Germline assignment: CDR1 ENHRY and CDR2 SYGVKD. V shed 9 bases and J shed 0 bases, with 12 bases lying between them. In the original workflow: Reference gene primer amplification gave nucleated cell count estimates. Assay used: immunoSEQ multiplex PCR; TCRdb lists only in-frame clones, some missing. The D gene and trimming were derived from the DNA, and the V and J assignments and clone size from that table. This sample yields 70,000 or so clones, of which about four fifths are seen a single time; roughly 50% belongs to the top ten. The sequenced sample consisted of peripheral blood. The sequence was collected from a human donor in a cohort sampled during active COVID-19. V usage is TRBV10-3 and J usage is TRBJ1-3; no definite D call. CDR3 sequence: CAISDGSSGNTIYF. The CDR3 DNA is TGTGCCATTTCGGACGGGAGCTCTGGAAACACCATATATTTT.